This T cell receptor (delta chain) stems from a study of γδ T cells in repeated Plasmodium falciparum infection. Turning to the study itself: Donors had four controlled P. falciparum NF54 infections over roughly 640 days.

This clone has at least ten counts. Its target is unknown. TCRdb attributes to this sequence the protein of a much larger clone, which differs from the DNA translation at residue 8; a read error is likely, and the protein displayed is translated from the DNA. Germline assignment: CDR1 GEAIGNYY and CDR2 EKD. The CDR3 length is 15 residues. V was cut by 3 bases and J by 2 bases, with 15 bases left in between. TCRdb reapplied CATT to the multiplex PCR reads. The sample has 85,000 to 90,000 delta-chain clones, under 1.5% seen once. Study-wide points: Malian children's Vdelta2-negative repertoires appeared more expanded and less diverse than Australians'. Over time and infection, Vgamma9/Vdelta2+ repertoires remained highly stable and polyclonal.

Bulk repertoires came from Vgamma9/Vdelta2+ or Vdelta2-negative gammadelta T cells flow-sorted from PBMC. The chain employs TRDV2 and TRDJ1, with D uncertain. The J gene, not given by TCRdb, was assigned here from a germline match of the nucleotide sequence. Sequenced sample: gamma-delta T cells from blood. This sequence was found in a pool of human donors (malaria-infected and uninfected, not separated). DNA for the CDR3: TGTGCCTGTGACGCCTTACAAAGGATTACCGATAAACTCATCTTT. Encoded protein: CACDALQRITDKLIF.